This T cell receptor beta chain was found in a study of OX40 agonist ivuxolimab in advanced cancers. Turning to the study itself: Patient treatment consisted of intravenous ivuxolimab administration every 2 weeks at 0.01 to 10 mg/kg. Patients were roughly 81% male with ages about 23 to 79, mean about 60.

Repertoires were generated with immunoSEQ multiplex PCR, while TCRdb's copy carries only in-frame clones and drops some. The sample yields over 80,000 clones, approximately 90% seen once. The specimen comprised CD4+ or CD8+ T cells sorted from blood, sampled in a trial of the OX40 agonist ivuxolimab. This TCR was recovered from an adult with an advanced solid tumor such as melanoma, head and neck, liver or kidney cancer.

The CDR3 reads CASSLAGVMNTEAFF. DNA for the CDR3: TGTGCCAGCAGCTTAGCGGGGGTGATGAACACTGAAGCTTTCTTT. This chain uses TRBV7-2 with TRBJ1-1; perhaps TRBD1 as D (5 bases). The CDR3 runs 15 residues. Germline V gives CDR1 SGHTA, CDR2 FQGNSA. V was clipped by 0 bases and J by 0 bases, with 8 bases between them.